Listed below are T cell receptor beta chains from one sample, sequenced in a study of patients and donors after allogeneic stem cell transplantation. In TCRdb, the RT-PCR reads were re-called with MiXCR into one record per CDR3 protein. Found here are about 200,000 distinct CDR3 sequences, around two fifths of them singletons; the top ten hold approximately 32%. Sample: blood, either unsorted or a sorted T cell fraction (not recorded which). The receptors were gathered from a human donor who was either an allogeneic HSCT recipient or a stem cell or donor lymphocyte infusion donor (not recorded which). It is not recorded whose cells these are; they may come from a transplant donor. CDR3s include the opening cysteine and the closing phenylalanine or tryptophan. D genes are given only for firm matches. Some rows have no size entry. The others give once, few or many, or a class for an expanded clone.

clone_size | j_call | v_call | cdr3_length | d_call | cdr3_aa | cdr3_nt
few | TRBJ1-1 | TRBV9 | 14 | . | CASSVGGANTEAFF | TGTGCCAGCAGCGTAGGGGGAGCGAACACTGAAGCTTTCTTT
. | TRBJ1-1 | TRBV29-1 | 15 | . | CSVAGAVNMNTEAFF | TGCAGCGTTGCCGGCGCAGTAAACATGAACACTGAAGCTTTCTTT
. | TRBJ1-1 | TRBV5-1 | 15 | . | CASSLGPSGGTEAFF | TGCGCCAGCAGCTTGGGGCCCTCGGGGGGCACTGAAGCTTTCTTT
once | TRBJ2-5 | TRBV5-1 | 12 | . | CASSLRWETQYF | TGCGCCAGCAGCTTGCGTTGGGAGACCCAGTACTTC
. | TRBJ2-1 | TRBV12-3/TRBV12-4 | 12 | . | CASSPAAVEQFF | TGTGCCAGCAGCCCGGCGGCGGTTGAGCAGTTCTTC
few | TRBJ1-2 | TRBV12-3/TRBV12-4 | 14 | TRBD1 | CASSPPGGRYGYTF | TGTGCCAGCAGTCCCCCAGGGGGGCGGTATGGCTACACCTTC
few | TRBJ2-2 | TRBV6-2/TRBV6-3 | 18 | TRBD2 | CASSYSRLAGTYTGELFF | TGTGCCAGCAGTTACTCCCGACTAGCGGGCACTTACACCGGGGAGCTGTTTTTT
few | TRBJ2-7 | TRBV3-1 | 18 | TRBD2 | CASSQDSRTSGDKYEQYF | TGTGCCAGCAGCCAAGATTCCAGGACTAGCGGGGATAAGTACGAGCAGTACTTC
. | TRBJ1-1 | TRBV6-2/TRBV6-3 | 15 | TRBD1 | CASSYSGGGITEAFF | TGTGCCAGCAGTTACTCGGGAGGGGGCATCACTGAAGCTTTCTTT
. | TRBJ2-1 | TRBV5-1 | 14 | TRBD2 | CASSVAGGNNEQFF | TGCGCCAGCAGCGTAGCGGGAGGGAACAATGAGCAGTTCTTC
. | TRBJ2-1 | TRBV6-5 | 15 | TRBD1 | CASRGDRVRNNEQFF | TGTGCCAGCAGAGGGGACAGGGTGCGTAACAATGAGCAGTTCTTC
few | TRBJ2-3 | TRBV11-2 | 16 | . | CASSRRVVADTDTQYF | TGTGCCAGCTCCCGGAGGGTGGTAGCGGACACAGATACGCAGTATTTT
. | TRBJ2-1 | TRBV20-1 | 20 | TRBD2 | CSAPRSLAGGDTSSYNEQFF | TGCAGTGCCCCGAGGTCTCTAGCGGGGGGGGACACGAGCTCCTACAATGAGCAGTTCTTC
few | TRBJ2-6 | TRBV12-3/TRBV12-4 | 12 | . | CASTPGANVLTF | TGTGCCAGTACTCCCGGGGCCAACGTCCTGACTTTC
. | TRBJ1-1 | TRBV6-5 | 17 | . | CASSYDGPTPWRTEAFF | TGTGCCAGCAGTTATGACGGTCCGACACCCTGGAGGACTGAAGCTTTCTTT
. | TRBJ1-2 | TRBV3-1 | 15 | TRBD1 | CASSPNRGTVYGYTF | TGTGCCAGCAGCCCGAACAGGGGCACCGTCTATGGCTACACCTTC
. | TRBJ1-2 | TRBV29-1 | 13 | . | CSVGDLGNYGYTF | TGCAGCGTTGGTGACTTAGGGAACTATGGCTACACCTTC
few | TRBJ1-4 | TRBV4-2 | 17 | TRBD1 | CASSQGDFAGGNEKLFF | TGTGCCAGCAGCCAAGGAGATTTTGCAGGGGGGAATGAAAAACTGTTTTTT
. | TRBJ1-1 | TRBV6-5 | 12 | . | CASSPGFLEAFF | TGTGCCAGCAGTCCAGGTTTCCTTGAAGCTTTCTTT
. | TRBJ2-2 | TRBV29-1 | 12 | . | CSVGDSHGELFF | TGCAGCGTTGGGGACTCACACGGGGAGCTGTTTTTT
. | TRBJ1-6 | TRBV4-2 | 14 | . | CTSSQDGDNSPLHF | TGTACCAGCAGCCAAGATGGAGATAATTCACCCCTCCACTTT
. | TRBJ1-1 | TRBV9 | 17 | . | CASSQTSLPTVGTEAFF | TGTGCCAGCAGCCAGACCTCATTACCGACGGTTGGGACTGAAGCTTTCTTT
few | TRBJ1-2 | TRBV14 | 15 | TRBD1 | CASSQETGAFKGYTF | TGTGCCAGCAGCCAAGAAACAGGGGCGTTTAAGGGCTACACCTTC
. | TRBJ1-3 | TRBV9 | 15 | . | CASSEEGGTGNTIYF | TGTGCCAGCAGCGAGGAGGGGGGCACTGGAAACACCATATATTTT
many | TRBJ1-1 | TRBV20-1 | 14 | . | CSFRPPQGHTEAFF | TGCAGTTTCCGCCCCCCTCAGGGGCACACTGAAGCTTTCTTT
. | TRBJ1-4 | TRBV25-1 | 14 | . | CASRGIGPYEKLFF | TGTGCCAGCAGGGGGATAGGGCCTTATGAAAAACTGTTTTTT
. | TRBJ2-4 | TRBV20-1 | 19 | . | CSARVLGALIVLAKNIQYF | TGCAGTGCTAGAGTGCTGGGGGCATTAATTGTTCTAGCCAAAAACATTCAGTACTTC
. | TRBJ2-5 | TRBV5-1 | 12 | . | CASRDIEETQYF | TGCGCCAGCCGGGATATTGAAGAGACCCAGTACTTC
few | TRBJ2-1 | TRBV5-6 | 16 | . | CASSRRGPMTYNEQFF | TGTGCCAGCAGCCGGAGGGGACCTATGACCTACAATGAGCAGTTCTTC
. | TRBJ1-1 | TRBV3-1 | 15 | . | CASSPLVWGNTEAFF | TGTGCCAGCAGCCCCCTTGTGTGGGGGAACACTGAAGCTTTCTTT